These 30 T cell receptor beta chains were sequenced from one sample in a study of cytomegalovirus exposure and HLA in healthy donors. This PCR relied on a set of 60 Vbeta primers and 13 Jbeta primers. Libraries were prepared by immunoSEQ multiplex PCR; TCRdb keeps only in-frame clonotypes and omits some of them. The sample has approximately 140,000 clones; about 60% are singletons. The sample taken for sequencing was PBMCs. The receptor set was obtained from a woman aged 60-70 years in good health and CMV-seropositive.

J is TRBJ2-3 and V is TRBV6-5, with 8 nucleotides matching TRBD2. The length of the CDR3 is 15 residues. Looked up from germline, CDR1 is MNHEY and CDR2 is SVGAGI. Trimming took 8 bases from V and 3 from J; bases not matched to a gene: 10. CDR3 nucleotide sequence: TGTGCCAGCTCGCCCCCGGGACTAGGGACAGATACGCAGTATTTT. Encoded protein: CASSPPGLGTDTQYF.

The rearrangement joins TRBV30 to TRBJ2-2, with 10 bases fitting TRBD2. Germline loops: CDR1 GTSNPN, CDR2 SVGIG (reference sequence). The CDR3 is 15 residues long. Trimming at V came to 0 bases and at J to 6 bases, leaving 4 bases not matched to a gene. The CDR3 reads CAWSVPGLASGELFF. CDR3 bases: TGTGCCTGGAGTGTCCCGGGACTAGCGTCCGGGGAGCTGTTTTTT.

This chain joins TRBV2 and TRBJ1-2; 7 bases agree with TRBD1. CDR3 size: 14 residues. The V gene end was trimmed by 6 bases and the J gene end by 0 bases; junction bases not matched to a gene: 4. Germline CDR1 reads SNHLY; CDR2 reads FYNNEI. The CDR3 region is CASREQGSNYGYTF. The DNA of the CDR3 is TGTGCCAGCAGGGAACAGGGGTCTAACTATGGCTACACCTTC.

The CDR3 DNA is TGTGCCAGCAGGGCGACAGGGGGCAGATACGAGCAGTACTTC. Protein product: CASRATGGRYEQYF. The chain joins TRBV28 to TRBJ2-7; TRBD1 matches 10 bases. The V gene's germline CDR1 is MDHEN and CDR2 SYDVKM. J was trimmed by 4 bases and V by 6 bases; bases with no gene match: 6. The CDR3 contains 14 residues. Looking up the rest from reference TRBV28 and TRBJ2-7 gives the full variable domain: DVKVTQSSRYLVKRTGEKVFLECVQDMDHENMFWYRQDPGLGLRLIYFSYDVKMKEKGDIPEGYSVSREKKERFSLILESASTNQTSMYLCASRATGGRYEQYFGPGTRLTVT.

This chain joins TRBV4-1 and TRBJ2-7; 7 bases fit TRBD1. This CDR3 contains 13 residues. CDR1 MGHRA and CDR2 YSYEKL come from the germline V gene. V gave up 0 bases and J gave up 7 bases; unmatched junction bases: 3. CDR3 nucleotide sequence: TGCGCCAGCAGCCAAGAAATCAGGGGGGAGCAGTACTTC. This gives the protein CASSQEIRGEQYF.

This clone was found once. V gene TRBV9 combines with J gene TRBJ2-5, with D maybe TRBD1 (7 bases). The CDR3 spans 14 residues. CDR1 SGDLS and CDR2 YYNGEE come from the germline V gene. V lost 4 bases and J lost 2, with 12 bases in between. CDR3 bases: TGTGCCAGCAGCACGACAGGGACTCAAGAGACCCAGTACTTC. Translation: CASSTTGTQETQYF.

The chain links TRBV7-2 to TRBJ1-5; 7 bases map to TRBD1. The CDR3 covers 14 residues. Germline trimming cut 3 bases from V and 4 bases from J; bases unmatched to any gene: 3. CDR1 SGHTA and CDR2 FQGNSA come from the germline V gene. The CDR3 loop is CASSFRGINQPQHF. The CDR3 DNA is TGTGCCAGCAGCTTCAGGGGGATTAATCAGCCCCAGCATTTT.

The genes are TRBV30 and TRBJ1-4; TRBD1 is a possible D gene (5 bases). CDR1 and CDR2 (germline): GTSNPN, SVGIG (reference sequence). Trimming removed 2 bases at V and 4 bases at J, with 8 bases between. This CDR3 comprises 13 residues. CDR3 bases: TGTGCCTGGAGTTCAGGGTATAATGAAAAACTGTTTTTT. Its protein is CAWSSGYNEKLFF.

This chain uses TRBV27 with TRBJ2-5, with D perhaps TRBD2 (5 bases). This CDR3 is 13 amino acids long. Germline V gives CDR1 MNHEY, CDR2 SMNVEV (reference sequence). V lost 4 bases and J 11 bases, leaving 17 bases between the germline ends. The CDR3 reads CASSSLGAREQYF. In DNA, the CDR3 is TGTGCCAGCAGTTCCCTAGGTGCGAGGGAGCAGTACTTC.

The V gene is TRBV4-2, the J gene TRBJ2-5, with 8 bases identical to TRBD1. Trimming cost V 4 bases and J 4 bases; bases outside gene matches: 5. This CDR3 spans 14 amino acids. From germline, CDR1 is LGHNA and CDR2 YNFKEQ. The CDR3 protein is CASSLDRVRETQYF. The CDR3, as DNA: TGTGCCAGCAGCCTGGACAGGGTACGAGAGACCCAGTACTTC.

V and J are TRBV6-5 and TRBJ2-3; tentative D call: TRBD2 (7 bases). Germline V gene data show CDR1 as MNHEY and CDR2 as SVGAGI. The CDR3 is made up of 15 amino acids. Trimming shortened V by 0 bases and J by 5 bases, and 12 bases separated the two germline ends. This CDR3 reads CASSYSGGPIDTQYF. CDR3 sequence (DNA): TGTGCCAGCAGTTACTCGGGGGGGCCGATAGATACGCAGTATTTT.

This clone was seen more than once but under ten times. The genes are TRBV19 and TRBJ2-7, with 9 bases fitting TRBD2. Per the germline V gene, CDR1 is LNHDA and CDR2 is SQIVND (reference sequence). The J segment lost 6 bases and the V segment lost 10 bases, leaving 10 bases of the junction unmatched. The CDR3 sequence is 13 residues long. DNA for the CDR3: TGTGCCACAGCCGGGACTAGCTCTCCCGAGCAGTACTTC. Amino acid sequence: CATAGTSSPEQYF.

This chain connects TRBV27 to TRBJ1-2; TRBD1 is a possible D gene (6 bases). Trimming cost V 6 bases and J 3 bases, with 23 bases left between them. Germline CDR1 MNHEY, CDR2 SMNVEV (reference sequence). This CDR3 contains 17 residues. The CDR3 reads CASSLGAGTLWDYGYTF. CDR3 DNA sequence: TGTGCCAGCAGCCTGGGGGCAGGGACCCTATGGGACTATGGCTACACCTTC.

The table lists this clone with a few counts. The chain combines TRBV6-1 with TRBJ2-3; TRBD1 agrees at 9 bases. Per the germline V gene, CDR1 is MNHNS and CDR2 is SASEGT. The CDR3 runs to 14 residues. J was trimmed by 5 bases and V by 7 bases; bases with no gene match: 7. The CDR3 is CASTPQGAGDTQYF. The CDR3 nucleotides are TGTGCCAGCACCCCACAGGGGGCAGGAGATACGCAGTATTTT.

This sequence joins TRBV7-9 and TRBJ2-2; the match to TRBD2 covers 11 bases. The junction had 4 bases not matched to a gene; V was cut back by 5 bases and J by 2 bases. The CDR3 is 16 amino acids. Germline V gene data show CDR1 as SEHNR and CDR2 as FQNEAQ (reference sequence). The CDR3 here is CASSLGTSGNTGELFF. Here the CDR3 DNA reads TGTGCCAGCAGCCTCGGGACTAGCGGCAACACCGGGGAGCTGTTTTTT.

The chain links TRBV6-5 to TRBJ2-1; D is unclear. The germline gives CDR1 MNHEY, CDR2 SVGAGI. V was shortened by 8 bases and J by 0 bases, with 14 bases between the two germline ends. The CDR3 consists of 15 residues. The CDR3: CASSLTFNSYNEQFF. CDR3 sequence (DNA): TGTGCCAGCTCCCTGACTTTTAACTCCTACAATGAGCAGTTCTTC.

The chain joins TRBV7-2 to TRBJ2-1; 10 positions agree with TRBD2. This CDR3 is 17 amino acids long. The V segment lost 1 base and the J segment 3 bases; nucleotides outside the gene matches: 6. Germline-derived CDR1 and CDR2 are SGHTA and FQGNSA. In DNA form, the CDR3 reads TGTGCCAGCAGCTTAGTGGCACGGACTAGCGGCTACAATGAGCAGTTCTTC. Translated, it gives CASSLVARTSGYNEQFF. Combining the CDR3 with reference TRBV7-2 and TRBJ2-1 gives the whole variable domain GAGVSQSPSNKVTEKGKDVELRCDPISGHTALYWYRQSLGQGLEFLIYFQGNSAPDKSGLPSDRFSAERTGGSVSTLTIQRTQQEDSAVYLCASSLVARTSGYNEQFFGPGTRLTVL.

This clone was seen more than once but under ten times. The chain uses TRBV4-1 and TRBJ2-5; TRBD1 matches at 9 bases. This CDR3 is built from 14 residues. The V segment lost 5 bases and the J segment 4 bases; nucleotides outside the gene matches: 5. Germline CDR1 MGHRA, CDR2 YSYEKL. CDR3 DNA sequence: TGCGCCAGCAGCGCCCCGGGACAGGGAGAGACCCAGTACTTC. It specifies CASSAPGQGETQYF.

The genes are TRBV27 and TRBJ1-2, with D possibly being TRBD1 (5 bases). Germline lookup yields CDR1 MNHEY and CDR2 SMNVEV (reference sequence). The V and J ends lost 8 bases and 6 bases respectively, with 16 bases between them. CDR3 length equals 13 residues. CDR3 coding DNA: TGTGCCAGCCGGGAGTGGGACGGGGATGGCTACACCTTC. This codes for CASREWDGDGYTF.

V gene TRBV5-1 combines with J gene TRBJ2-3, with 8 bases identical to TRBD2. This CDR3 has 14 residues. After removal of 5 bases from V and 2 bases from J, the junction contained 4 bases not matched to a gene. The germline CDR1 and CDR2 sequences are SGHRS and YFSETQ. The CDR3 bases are TGCGCCAGCAGTGCGGGAGGACCCACAGATACGCAGTATTTT. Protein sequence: CASSAGGPTDTQYF.

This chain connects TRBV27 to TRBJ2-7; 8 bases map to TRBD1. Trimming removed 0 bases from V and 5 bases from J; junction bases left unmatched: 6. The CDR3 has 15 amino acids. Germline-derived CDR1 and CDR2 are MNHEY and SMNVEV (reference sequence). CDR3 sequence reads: CASSLSTGQGHEQYF. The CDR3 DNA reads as TGTGCCAGCAGTTTATCGACTGGACAGGGACACGAGCAGTACTTC.

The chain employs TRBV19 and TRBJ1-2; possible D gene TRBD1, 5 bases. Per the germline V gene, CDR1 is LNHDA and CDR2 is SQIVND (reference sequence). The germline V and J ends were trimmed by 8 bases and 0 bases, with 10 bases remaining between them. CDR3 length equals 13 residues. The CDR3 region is CASADKSNYGYTF. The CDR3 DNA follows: TGTGCCAGTGCGGACAAATCTAACTATGGCTACACCTTC.

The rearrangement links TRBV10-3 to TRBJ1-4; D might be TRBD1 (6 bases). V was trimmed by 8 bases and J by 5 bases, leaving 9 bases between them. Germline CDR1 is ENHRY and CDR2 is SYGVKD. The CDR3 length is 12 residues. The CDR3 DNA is TGTGCCATCGGACAGCCAAATGAAAAACTGTTTTTT. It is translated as CAIGQPNEKLFF.

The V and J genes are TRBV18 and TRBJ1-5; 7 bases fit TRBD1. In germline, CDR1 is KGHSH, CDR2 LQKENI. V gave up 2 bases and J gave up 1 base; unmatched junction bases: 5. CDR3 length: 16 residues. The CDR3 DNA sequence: TGTGCCAGCTCACCAGGGTCAGGGGGAAGCAATCAGCCCCAGCATTTT. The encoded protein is CASSPGSGGSNQPQHF.

The CDR3 DNA sequence: TGTGCCAGCAGTTACTCTCGACGGGTTGCCGGGGAGCTGTTTTTT. Protein sequence: CASSYSRRVAGELFF. The J gene is TRBJ2-2, the V gene TRBV6-5; D remains unclear. The CDR3 contains 15 residues. V was trimmed by 0 bases and J by 6 bases, leaving 11 bases between them. Germline loops: CDR1 MNHEY, CDR2 SVGAGI.

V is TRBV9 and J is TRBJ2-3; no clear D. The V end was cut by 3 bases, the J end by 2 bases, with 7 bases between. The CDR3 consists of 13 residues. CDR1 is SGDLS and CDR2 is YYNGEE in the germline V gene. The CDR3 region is CASSAGFTDTQYF. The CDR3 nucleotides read TGTGCCAGCAGCGCTGGCTTCACAGATACGCAGTATTTT.

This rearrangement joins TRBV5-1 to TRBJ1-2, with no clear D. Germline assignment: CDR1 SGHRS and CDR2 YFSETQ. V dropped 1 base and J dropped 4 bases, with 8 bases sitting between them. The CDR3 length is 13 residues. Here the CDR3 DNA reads TGCGCCAGCAGCTTGAACAGTCTCTATGGCTACACCTTC. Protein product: CASSLNSLYGYTF.

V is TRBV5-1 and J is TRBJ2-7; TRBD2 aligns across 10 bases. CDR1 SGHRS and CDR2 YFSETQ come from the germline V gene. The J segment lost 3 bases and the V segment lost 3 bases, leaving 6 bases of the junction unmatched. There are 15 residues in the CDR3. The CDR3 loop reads CASSSLAGEGYEQYF. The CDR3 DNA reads TGCGCCAGCAGCTCGCTAGCGGGAGAAGGCTACGAGCAGTACTTC.

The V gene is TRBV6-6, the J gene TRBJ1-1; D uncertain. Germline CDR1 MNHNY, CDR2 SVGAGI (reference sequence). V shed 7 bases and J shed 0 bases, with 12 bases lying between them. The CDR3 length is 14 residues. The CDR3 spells CASTKVGLNTEAFF. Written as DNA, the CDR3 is TGTGCCAGCACCAAAGTCGGGTTGAACACTGAAGCTTTCTTT.

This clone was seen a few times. The CDR3 reads CSVGEADSYEQYF. In DNA form, the CDR3 reads TGCAGCGTTGGGGAGGCTGACTCCTACGAGCAGTACTTC. The rearrangement links TRBV29-1 to TRBJ2-7; tentative D call: TRBD2 (6 bases). Germline CDR1 is SQVTM and CDR2 is ANQGSEA. V was pared by 4 bases and J by 0 bases, with 10 bases between. The CDR3 runs 13 residues.